This passage covers 12 T cell receptor beta chains from one sample sequenced in a study of response to subunit inactivated influenza vaccine. TCRdb reprocessed the RT-PCR reads with MiXCR, giving one entry per CDR3 protein. The data show under 950,000 distinct CDR3 sequences, roughly 20% seen once. The sequences come from PBMCs from blood, collected around 5 days after vaccination. The receptor source for this set is a man aged 50 to 60 who received an inactivated influenza vaccine.

This clonotype has a handful of counts. This sequence joins TRBV27 and TRBJ1-1; no firm D call. The CDR3 is 14 amino acids. Germline V CDR1 and CDR2: MNHEY, SMNVEV (reference sequence). V was clipped by 6 bases and J by 7 bases, with 18 bases between them. The CDR3 DNA reads as TGTGCCAGCAGGGTGCAGCGGGAGGCGAGTGAAGCTTTCTTT. Its protein product is CASRVQREASEAFF.

This clonotype was recorded a few times. This chain connects TRBV4-1 to TRBJ2-1; 10 nucleotides align to TRBD2. The germline CDR1 and CDR2 sequences are MGHRA and YSYEKL. The CDR3 runs 15 residues. Trimming took 6 bases from V and 2 from J; bases not matched to a gene: 4. For the CDR3, the DNA is TGCGCCAGCAGACTAGCGGGGTCCCCCTACAATGAGCAGTTCTTC. Amino acids: CASRLAGSPYNEQFF.

The rearrangement links TRBV13 to TRBJ2-7; TRBD2 aligns across 9 bases. The CDR3 is 16 amino acids. The ends lost 2 bases at V and 5 bases at J; junction bases unmatched: 10. The germline gives CDR1 PRHDT, CDR2 FYEKMQ (reference sequence). CDR3 bases: TGTGCCAGCAGCTTAAATAGCGGGAGTGGGATCCACGAGCAGTACTTC. This gives the protein CASSLNSGSGIHEQYF.

Only a few counts were recorded for this clonotype. The chain recombines TRBV20-1 with TRBJ2-3; perhaps TRBD1 as D (5 bases). The CDR3 has 14 amino acids. CDR1 DFQATT and CDR2 SNEGSKA come from the germline V gene (reference sequence). Trimming pared 3 bases from V and 5 bases from J, leaving 15 bases between. This CDR3 is CSASLQDFGDTQYF. CDR3 in DNA: TGCAGTGCTAGTTTACAGGATTTTGGAGATACGCAGTATTTT.

This clonotype was found a few times. V and J are TRBV27 and TRBJ2-5; weak D call: TRBD1 (5 bases). Trimming took 4 bases from V and 1 from J, leaving 10 bases between them. The germline CDR1 and CDR2 sequences are MNHEY and SMNVEV (reference sequence). The CDR3 has 14 residues. CDR3 nucleotides: TGTGCCAGCAGTTCGTTCAGGGCCCAAGAGACCCAGTACTTC. It is translated as CASSSFRAQETQYF.

The CDR3 sequence: CASSQGISGGRNEQFF. In DNA form, the CDR3 reads TGCGCCAGCAGCCAAGGTATTAGCGGGGGACGCAATGAGCAGTTCTTC. This sequence joins TRBV4-1 and TRBJ2-1, with 9 bases aligning to TRBD2. Per the germline V gene, CDR1 is MGHRA and CDR2 is YSYEKL. The ends lost 1 base at V and 6 bases at J; junction bases unmatched: 7. The CDR3 consists of 16 residues.

This clonotype was seen a few times. The CDR3 bases are TGTGCCAGCAGCTTAGCGCAGAGTAGCCAGCAGTTCTTC. Translation gives CASSLAQSSQQFF. J is TRBJ2-1 and V is TRBV7-2; D gene ambiguous. Between the trimmed V and J ends, which lost 0 bases and 11 bases, there was a span of 11 bases. There are 13 residues in the CDR3. CDR1 and CDR2 (germline): SGHTA, FQGNSA.

This clonotype was detected only a few times. At one boundary the junction diverges from the germline segment, which might be a read error. The V gene is TRBV5-1, the J gene TRBJ2-2, with D possibly being TRBD1 (6 bases). Germline V CDR1 and CDR2: SGHRS, YFSETQ. There are 17 residues in the CDR3. CDR3 bases: TGCGCCAGCAGTCGCGAAACAGGGCCCCTTAACAACGGGGAGCTGTTTTTT. Translating gives CASSRETGPLNNGELFF.

Many counts were recorded for this clonotype. This chain uses TRBV20-1 with TRBJ2-1; 7 bases align to TRBD2. Germline V gene data show CDR1 as DFQATT and CDR2 as SNEGSKA (reference sequence). The CDR3 length is 14 residues. After removal of 1 base from V and 2 bases from J, the junction contained 2 bases not matched to a gene. The CDR3 region is CSARVGGTYNEQFF. The CDR3 DNA reads TGCAGTGCTAGAGTCGGGGGGACCTACAATGAGCAGTTCTTC.

This clonotype showed up just a few times. The rearrangement links TRBV15 to TRBJ2-4; D is ambiguous. The CDR3 runs 16 residues. Germline V lookup: CDR1 LNHNV, CDR2 YYDKDF (reference sequence). V was clipped by 0 bases and J by 6 bases, with 15 bases between them. DNA of the CDR3: TGTGCCACCAGCAGAGATAAGGGCTTCAGATCAAACATTCAGTACTTC. Encoded protein: CATSRDKGFRSNIQYF.

The J gene is TRBJ1-1, the V gene TRBV14, with D unclear. Germline assignment: CDR1 SGHDN and CDR2 FVKESK. The CDR3 runs to 13 residues. V lost 3 bases, J lost 6 bases, and 11 bases lay in between. CDR3 sequence: CASSQWSGAEAFF. The CDR3 DNA reads TGTGCCAGCAGCCAGTGGTCAGGCGCTGAAGCTTTCTTT.

This clonotype was seen a few times. V and J are TRBV7-2 and TRBJ2-3; D is ambiguous. This CDR3 is 12 amino acids long. Germline V CDR1 and CDR2: SGHTA, FQGNSA. V was trimmed by 5 bases and J by 7 bases, leaving 10 bases between them. CDR3 nucleotide sequence: TGTGCCAGCAGCATTGTCACTTATACGCAGTATTTT. Amino acid sequence: CASSIVTYTQYF.